These 9 T cell receptor beta chains share one sample of origin, sequenced in a study of cytomegalovirus exposure and HLA in healthy donors. PCR primers comprised 60 Vbeta and 13 Jbeta primers. The table came from immunoSEQ multiplex PCR; TCRdb's copy has only in-frame clones and leaves some out. Here the sample spans 180,000 or so clones, about 79% being singletons. Sequenced: PBMCs. Receptors originate from a female donor in good health and CMV-seronegative.

This clone was observed a few times. V gene TRBV4-2 combines with J gene TRBJ1-6; 9 positions agree with TRBD1. Trimming cost V 2 bases and J 6 bases; bases outside gene matches: 5. The CDR3 length is 16 residues. Germline CDR1 is LGHNA and CDR2 is YNFKEQ. The CDR3: CASSQSKGQGNSPLHF. In DNA form, the CDR3 reads TGTGCCAGCAGCCAATCTAAGGGACAGGGTAATTCACCCCTCCACTTT.

The chain is built from TRBV28 and TRBJ2-7; no clear D. The germline V and J ends were trimmed by 7 bases and 5 bases, with 27 bases remaining between them. Germline-derived CDR1 and CDR2 are MDHEN and SYDVKM. The CDR3 totals 17 residues. The CDR3 spells CASTIPPERASRNEQYF. CDR3 sequence (DNA): TGTGCCAGCACGATCCCGCCCGAGCGCGCGAGTAGGAACGAGCAGTACTTC.

The chain uses TRBV7-2 and TRBJ1-1, with D unclear. This CDR3 is 10 amino acids long. Trimming pared 8 bases from V and 10 bases from J, leaving 11 bases between. The germline gives CDR1 SGHTA, CDR2 FQGNSA. CDR3 sequence reads: CASAQVGAFF. CDR3 nucleotides: TGTGCCAGCGCCCAGGTTGGAGCTTTCTTT.

This clone has only a few counts. V is TRBV7-2 and J is TRBJ2-5; TRBD2 matches at 14 bases. Germline values: CDR1 SGHTA, CDR2 FQGNSA. This CDR3 contains 16 residues. V lost 5 bases to trimming and J lost 7 bases; unmatched junction nucleotides: 9. DNA of the CDR3: TGTGCCAGCAGCCTCGGGACTAGCGGGGGCCGGGGGACCCAGTACTTC. Protein sequence: CASSLGTSGGRGTQYF.

This rearrangement joins TRBV5-1 to TRBJ2-5; perhaps TRBD2 as D (5 bases). The V gene's germline CDR1 is SGHRS and CDR2 YFSETQ. Trimming took off 0 bases at V and 8 bases at J, with 17 bases between the two ends. The CDR3 extends over 15 amino acids. The chain's CDR3 is CASSLEEPTPGTQYF. The CDR3 nucleotides read TGCGCCAGCAGCTTGGAGGAACCAACCCCGGGAACCCAGTACTTC.

The chain links TRBV27 to TRBJ1-5; D gene uncertain. Trimming left V 5 bases short and J 4 bases short, with 18 bases between. This CDR3 spans 16 amino acids. CDR1 MNHEY and CDR2 SMNVEV come from the germline V gene (reference sequence). The CDR3 protein is CASSPYVERVNQPQHF. The CDR3 nucleotides read TGTGCCAGCAGTCCATACGTGGAGAGGGTGAATCAGCCCCAGCATTTT.

The chain recombines TRBV7-3 with TRBJ2-7, with 8 bases identical to TRBD2. CDR3 size: 18 residues. CDR1 and CDR2 (germline): SGHTA, FQGTGA. V lost 1 base and J lost 3; bases outside the gene matches: 14. Here the CDR3 reads CASSLIGGGRGRFYEQYF. The DNA for the CDR3 is TGTGCCAGCAGCTTAATCGGGGGGGGGAGGGGCAGGTTCTACGAGCAGTACTTC.

Of note for this clone: An end of the junction differs from the germline gene, which may be a read error. The rearrangement joins TRBV6-6 to TRBJ1-1, with D tentatively TRBD1 (5 bases). This CDR3 spans 13 amino acids. Looked up from germline, CDR1 is MNHNY and CDR2 is SVGAGI (reference sequence). In DNA, the CDR3 is TGTGCCAGCAGTTACTCGACGGGGACTGAAGCTTCCTTT. It encodes CASSYSTGTEASF.

The chain combines TRBV11-2 with TRBJ1-1; D possibly corresponds to TRBD1 (5 bases). The V gene's germline CDR1 is SGHAT and CDR2 FQNNGV. The germline V and J ends were trimmed by 5 bases and 8 bases, with 9 bases remaining between them. The length of the CDR3 is 11 residues. The CDR3: CASSPRGEAFF. Written as DNA, the CDR3 is TGTGCCAGCAGCCCCCGGGGGGAAGCTTTCTTT.